This passage covers 16 T cell receptor beta chains from one sample sequenced in a study of T-cell reconstitution after alpha-beta-depleted transplantation in children. Unique molecular identifiers were incorporated during preparation of the TCRbeta library. TCRdb re-called the PCR reads through MiXCR, storing one row per CDR3 protein. The sample consists of approximately 800,000 distinct CDR3 sequences, 16% of them appearing once. The source material was PBMCs, mostly from graft donor cells, sampled 360 days after TCRalphabeta/CD19-depleted stem cell transplant. Source of these receptors: a male patient younger than 18 who had a stem cell transplant for acute lymphoblastic leukemia, so the T cells may come from the graft donor.

As concerns this clonotype: This is likely a read error, given that the CDR3 carries no conserved phenylalanine or tryptophan at its end. The chain carries TRBV15 and TRBJ2-7, with 9 bases lining up with TRBD1. The germline V gene encodes CDR1 LNHNV and CDR2 YYDKDF (reference sequence). V shed 3 bases, J shed 4 bases, and the junction held 7 bases outside the gene matches. The CDR3 extends over 15 amino acids. This CDR3 is CATSSGTGIVYEQYI. In DNA, the CDR3 is TGTGCCACCAGCAGCGGGACAGGGATTGTATACGAGCAGTACATC.

This clonotype was seen a handful of times. The V call is TRBV12-3 or TRBV12-4, the J call TRBJ1-3; no definite D call. The V and J ends lost 1 base and 5 bases respectively, with 6 bases between them. The CDR3 is made up of 13 amino acids. CDR3 in amino acids: CASSLGGRNTIYF. CDR3 sequence (DNA): TGTGCCAGCAGTTTAGGAGGGCGAAACACCATATATTTT.

There are a few counts of this clonotype. This chain joins TRBV5-1 and TRBJ2-7; D is ambiguous. The germline V gene has CDR1 SGHRS and CDR2 YFSETQ. V lost 0 bases and J lost 2, with 18 bases in between. The CDR3 loop spans 17 amino acids. CDR3 sequence reads: CASSLEVRADKAYEQYF. CDR3 in DNA: TGCGCCAGCAGCTTGGAGGTACGGGCAGACAAAGCCTACGAGCAGTACTTC. The full variable domain, completed using reference TRBV5-1 and TRBJ2-7, is KAGVTQTPRYLIKTRGQQVTLSCSPISGHRSVSWYQQTPGQGLQFLFEYFSETQRNKGNFPGRFSGRQFSNSRSEMNVSTLELGDSALYLCASSLEVRADKAYEQYFGPGTRLTVT.

The J gene is TRBJ2-7, the V gene TRBV5-1, with 7 bases identical to TRBD1. The CDR3 is made up of 17 amino acids. V was pared by 4 bases and J by 2 bases, with 15 bases of the junction left unmatched. The germline CDR1 and CDR2 sequences are SGHRS and YFSETQ. Written as DNA, the CDR3 is TGCGCCAGCAGCCTAGGACAGGTAATCTTAAAGGCCTACGAGCAGTACTTC. Its protein product is CASSLGQVILKAYEQYF.

The chain uses TRBV12-3 or TRBV12-4 and TRBJ1-6; a possible D gene is TRBD1 (5 bases). The length of the CDR3 is 15 residues. Trimming removed 4 bases from V and 8 bases from J, with 15 bases in between. This CDR3 is CASSSRQGSDSPLHF. In DNA form, the CDR3 reads TGTGCCAGCAGTTCTCGGCAGGGATCAGATTCACCCCTCCACTTT.

This clonotype appeared many times. The chain links TRBV11-2 to TRBJ2-1; possible D gene TRBD1, 5 bases. Trimming cost V 5 bases and J 6 bases, with 17 bases left between them. The CDR3 consists of 15 residues. Germline values: CDR1 SGHAT, CDR2 FQNNGV. CDR3 nucleotide sequence: TGTGCCAGCAGCCGGCAGGGTTACGTCGGCAATGAGCAGTTCTTC. It specifies CASSRQGYVGNEQFF.

This clonotype showed up many times. This chain links TRBV7-9 with TRBJ2-5; 7 bases are a match to TRBD1. The trim removed 1 base at V and 2 bases at J, leaving 7 bases unmatched. This CDR3 is 16 amino acids long. Looked up from germline, CDR1 is SEHNR and CDR2 is FQNEAQ (reference sequence). As DNA, the CDR3 is TGTGCCAGCAGCTTAGAATATCGGGACAGTCAAGAGACCCAGTACTTC. Translated: CASSLEYRDSQETQYF. Based on the CDR3 plus reference TRBV7-9 and TRBJ2-5, the full variable domain is DTGVSQNPRHKITKRGQNVTFRCDPISEHNRLYWYRQTLGQGPEFLTYFQNEAQLEKSRLLSDRFSAERPKGSFSTLEIQRTEQGDSAMYLCASSLEYRDSQETQYFGPGTRLLVL.

This clonotype came up many times. The gene calls are TRBV12-3 or TRBV12-4 and TRBJ2-1; no clear D. The CDR3 length is 15 residues. Trimming stripped 6 bases from V and 5 bases from J, with 17 bases between. CDR3 bases: TGTGCCAGCAGCTCAAAAATAACCCGGGACAATGAGCAGTTCTTC. Protein: CASSSKITRDNEQFF.

In this sample, this clonotype turned up once. A read error is possible here, since a much larger clone lies one base away. The chain combines TRBV29-1 with TRBJ2-1; the match to TRBD2 covers 15 bases. The CDR3 totals 13 residues. Germline trimming cut 6 bases from V and 8 bases from J; bases unmatched to any gene: 2. From germline, CDR1 is SQVTM and CDR2 ANQGSEA. The CDR3 DNA follows: TGCAGCGTCGGACTAGCGGGAGGGGATGAGCAGTTCTTC. The encoded protein is CSVGLAGGDEQFF.

The V and J genes are TRBV5-1 and TRBJ2-3; D gene uncertain. The CDR3 is made up of 13 amino acids. V was shortened by 4 bases and J by 5 bases, with 11 bases between the two germline ends. CDR1 is SGHRS, CDR2 YFSETQ, per germline. CDR3 region: CASSPGDLDTQYF. The CDR3 DNA is TGCGCCAGCAGCCCGGGTGACCTAGATACGCAGTATTTT. Looking up the rest from reference TRBV5-1 and TRBJ2-3 gives the full variable domain: KAGVTQTPRYLIKTRGQQVTLSCSPISGHRSVSWYQQTPGQGLQFLFEYFSETQRNKGNFPGRFSGRQFSNSRSEMNVSTLELGDSALYLCASSPGDLDTQYFGPGTRLTVL.

V gene TRBV5-1 combines with J gene TRBJ2-1, with unresolved D. Trimming took 10 bases from V and 1 from J, leaving 15 bases between them. The CDR3 covers 14 residues. Germline lookup yields CDR1 SGHRS and CDR2 YFSETQ. The chain's CDR3 is CAGKRGDSYNEQFF. The CDR3 DNA is TGCGCCGGAAAACGTGGGGATTCCTACAATGAGCAGTTCTTC.

In this sample, this clonotype turned up a few times. The chain employs TRBV27 and TRBJ2-3, with 11 bases lining up with TRBD2. V lost 6 bases and J lost 5; bases outside the gene matches: 7. Germline V gene lookup returns CDR1 MNHEY and CDR2 SMNVEV (reference sequence). There are 15 residues in the CDR3. The CDR3 DNA is TGTGCCAGCAGGCTACTAGCGGGAGATGAAGATACGCAGTATTTT. As protein: CASRLLAGDEDTQYF.

In its sample, this clonotype was seen a few times. The final CDR3 position lacks the conserved phenylalanine or tryptophan, pointing to a likely read error. This rearrangement joins TRBV18 to TRBJ2-1, with D possibly matching TRBD2 (5 bases). CDR1 KGHSH and CDR2 LQKENI come from the germline V gene. This CDR3 spans 12 amino acids. Trimming removed 4 bases at V and 9 bases at J, with 10 bases between. The CDR3: CASSHPRGEQFC. The CDR3 bases are TGTGCCAGCTCACACCCCCGGGGTGAGCAGTTCTGC.

This clonotype was counted between two and nine times. The chain carries TRBV5-1 and TRBJ2-1; 7 positions agree with TRBD2. The V and J ends lost 0 bases and 3 bases, in that order; junction bases with no gene match: 15. The CDR3 covers 19 residues. Germline V gene data show CDR1 as SGHRS and CDR2 as YFSETQ. The CDR3 coding sequence is TGCGCCAGCAGCTTGGGGACCCTTCTAGGGGCGGGAGTCTACAATGAGCAGTTCTTC. Its translation: CASSLGTLLGAGVYNEQFF.

This clonotype appeared many times. V is TRBV6-5 and J is TRBJ2-1; D gene ambiguous. CDR1 is MNHEY, CDR2 SVGAGI, per germline. CDR3 length: 15 residues. Trimming cost V 7 bases and J 8 bases, with 21 bases left between them. The CDR3 loop reads CASTLTYFGLDEQFF. In DNA, the CDR3 is TGTGCCAGCACCCTTACTTATTTCGGTTTAGATGAGCAGTTCTTC.

This clonotype has a count of ten or more. CDR3 sequence reads: CASSLPPPLGQEYF. In DNA, the CDR3 is TGTGCCAGCAGCTTGCCCCCTCCGTTGGGGCAGGAGTATTTT. The chain employs TRBV7-9 and TRBJ2-3; weak D call: TRBD1 (5 bases). V was clipped by 3 bases and J by 13 bases, with 20 bases between them. Germline CDR1 reads SEHNR; CDR2 reads FQNEAQ (reference sequence). The CDR3 covers 14 residues.